This is a list of T cell receptor beta chains from one sample in a study of T cells in Graves' hyperthyroidism and ophthalmopathy. TCRdb re-derived calls from the multiplex PCR reads in MiXCR, one entry per CDR3 protein. The repertoire holds roughly 500,000 distinct CDR3 sequences, around 46% seen once, with roughly 20% in the top ten. The sequencing input was peripheral blood or thyroid tissue (not recorded which). These receptors all come from an adult woman with Graves' disease, either hyperthyroidism or ophthalmopathy (not recorded which). The CDR3 runs from the conserved cysteine through the conserved F or W. A D gene is named only where the DNA matches it firmly. Clone size, where shown, is once, few, many, or a class for clones that have expanded.

D gene: .; clone size: .; J gene: TRBJ1-2; V gene: TRBV7-9; CDR3 protein: CASSLEVTHGDGYTF; CDR3 DNA: TGTGCCAGCAGCTTAGAAGTGACCCATGGGGACGGCTACACCTTC
D gene: .; clone size: .; J gene: TRBJ1-5; V gene: TRBV29-1; CDR3 protein: CSLDASPLNQPQHF; CDR3 DNA: TGCAGCTTGGACGCCTCCCCCCTCAATCAGCCCCAGCATTTT
D gene: TRBD1; clone size: few; J gene: TRBJ1-1; V gene: TRBV5-1; CDR3 protein: CASSSRQGRLNTEAFF; CDR3 DNA: TGTGCCAGCAGCTCCCGACAGGGGAGGCTGAACACTGAAGCTTTCTTT
D gene: .; clone size: many; J gene: TRBJ1-2; V gene: TRBV29-1; CDR3 protein: CSVAQSNYGYTF; CDR3 DNA: TGCAGCGTTGCACAGTCTAACTATGGCTACACCTTC
D gene: TRBD2; clone size: many; J gene: TRBJ2-7; V gene: TRBV10-3; CDR3 protein: CAISESGAGSYEQYF; CDR3 DNA: TGTGCCATCAGTGAGTCAGGAGCGGGGTCCTACGAGCAGTACTTC
D gene: .; clone size: many; J gene: TRBJ1-5; V gene: TRBV19; CDR3 protein: CASPPGPEAQPQHF; CDR3 DNA: TGTGCCAGCCCTCCGGGCCCCGAGGCTCAGCCCCAGCATTTT
D gene: TRBD1; clone size: .; J gene: TRBJ1-5; V gene: TRBV7-2; CDR3 protein: CASSVRTGGPNQPQHF; CDR3 DNA: TGTGCCAGCAGCGTAAGAACAGGGGGCCCGAATCAGCCCCAGCATTTT
D gene: .; clone size: few; J gene: TRBJ1-2; V gene: TRBV29-1; CDR3 protein: CSVEGLNYGYTF; CDR3 DNA: TGCAGCGTTGAGGGTCTAAACTATGGCTACACCTTC
D gene: .; clone size: .; J gene: TRBJ2-7; V gene: TRBV2; CDR3 protein: CASRQNYEQYF; CDR3 DNA: TGTGCCAGCAGGCAGAACTACGAGCAGTACTTC
D gene: .; clone size: few; J gene: TRBJ1-6; V gene: TRBV28; CDR3 protein: CASFFGRPNSPLHF; CDR3 DNA: TGTGCCAGCTTTTTTGGCAGGCCTAATTCACCCCTCCACTTT
D gene: TRBD1; clone size: .; J gene: TRBJ1-2; V gene: TRBV2; CDR3 protein: CASSSPGGSGYTF; CDR3 DNA: TGTGCCAGCAGTAGCCCAGGGGGCAGTGGCTACACCTTC
D gene: TRBD1; clone size: .; J gene: TRBJ2-5; V gene: TRBV5-1; CDR3 protein: CASSWGQHQETQYF; CDR3 DNA: TGCGCCAGCAGCTGGGGACAGCACCAAGAGACCCAGTACTTC
D gene: TRBD1; clone size: many; J gene: TRBJ2-2; V gene: TRBV6-4; CDR3 protein: CASSPRDRGLTGELFF; CDR3 DNA: TGTGCCAGCAGCCCCCGGGACAGGGGGCTCACCGGGGAGCTGTTTTTT
D gene: TRBD1; clone size: few; J gene: TRBJ2-7; V gene: TRBV7-3; CDR3 protein: CASTSGTGTEVYEQYF; CDR3 DNA: TGTGCCAGCACGTCGGGGACCGGGACAGAAGTTTACGAGCAGTACTTC
D gene: .; clone size: .; J gene: TRBJ1-4; V gene: TRBV7-9; CDR3 protein: CASSEPAEKLFF; CDR3 DNA: TGTGCCAGCAGCGAGCCGGCTGAAAAACTGTTTTTT
D gene: .; clone size: many; J gene: TRBJ1-4; V gene: TRBV4-2; CDR3 protein: CASSQDGRGTNEKLFF; CDR3 DNA: TGTGCCAGCAGCCAAGATGGGCGGGGTACCAATGAAAAACTGTTTTTT
D gene: .; clone size: few; J gene: TRBJ2-2; V gene: TRBV6-2/TRBV6-3; CDR3 protein: CASRTIRGSNTGELFF; CDR3 DNA: TGTGCCAGCAGAACCATTCGAGGCTCGAACACCGGGGAGCTGTTTTTT
D gene: .; clone size: many; J gene: TRBJ1-2; V gene: TRBV12-3/TRBV12-4; CDR3 protein: CASSFQETTNYGYTF; CDR3 DNA: TGTGCCAGCAGTTTTCAGGAGACCACTAACTATGGCTACACCTTC
D gene: TRBD1; clone size: once; J gene: TRBJ1-1; V gene: TRBV7-9; CDR3 protein: CASSFGQGIGNTEAFF; CDR3 DNA: TGTGCCAGCAGCTTTGGACAGGGGATCGGGAACACTGAAGCTTTCTTT